This passage covers 6 T cell receptor beta chains from one sample sequenced in a study of T cell repertoires in cytomegalovirus infection. TCRdb reprocessed the reads via MiXCR and lists one record per CDR3 protein. The sample carries roughly 150,000 distinct CDR3 sequences, roughly a quarter recorded once. Sequencing used PBMCs. These receptors were taken from a human donor in good health (CMV status not recorded). Some clones in this sample may be carry-over from other donors' samples.

This clonotype occurred many times. This chain links TRBV7-8 with TRBJ1-5; 12 bases map to TRBD1. Germline CDR1 and CDR2: SGHVS and FQNEAQ. The CDR3 is 17 amino acids. V was clipped by 2 bases and J by 2 bases; unmatched bases: 4. The CDR3, as DNA: TGTGCCAGCAGCTTAACCGGGACAGGGGGCGGCAATCAGCCCCAGCATTTT. It translates to CASSLTGTGGGNQPQHF.

Many counts were recorded for this clonotype. The chain is built from TRBV12-3 or TRBV12-4 and TRBJ2-7; unclear D gene. V was pared by 5 bases and J by 0 bases, with 11 bases between. The CDR3 length is 14 residues. In DNA form, the CDR3 reads TGTGCCAGCAGTATTTTACAAAGCTCCTACGAGCAGTACTTC. This encodes CASSILQSSYEQYF.

Regarding this clonotype: This CDR3 fails to terminate in the conserved phenylalanine or tryptophan, so it likely reflects a read error. This chain joins TRBV20-1 and TRBJ2-3; D might be TRBD1 (5 bases). The CDR3 spans 13 residues. CDR1 and CDR2 from the germline V gene are DFQATT and SNEGSKA (reference sequence). V shed 6 bases and J shed 6 bases, with 16 bases lying between them. CDR3 amino acids: CSAPAQGADTQYS. The CDR3 bases are TGCAGTGCCCCAGCCCAGGGTGCGGATACGCAGTATTCT.

In its sample, this clonotype was seen a few times. Written as DNA, the CDR3 is TGTGCCAGCAGCGCAAGGGACAGGGATTCAGATACGCAGTATTTT. Encoded protein: CASSARDRDSDTQYF. The genes are TRBV5-6 and TRBJ2-3; 9 positions match TRBD1. Germline V gene sequence: CDR1 SGHDT, CDR2 YYEEEE. J was trimmed by 4 bases and V by 4 bases; bases with no gene match: 7. The CDR3 sequence is 15 residues long.

This clonotype occurred a few times. V and J are TRBV28 and TRBJ2-3; 10 bases are a match to TRBD1. The CDR3 totals 15 residues. From germline, CDR1 is MDHEN and CDR2 SYDVKM. J was trimmed by 3 bases and V by 5 bases; bases with no gene match: 5. The CDR3 nucleotides read TGTGCCAGCAGTCTGACAGGGGGCAGTACAGATACGCAGTATTTT. Its protein product is CASSLTGGSTDTQYF.

Ten or more counts support this clonotype. The genes are TRBV7-8 and TRBJ2-2; D might be TRBD1 or TRBD2, each matching 5 bases. Per germline, CDR1 SGHVS and CDR2 FQNEAQ. The CDR3 extends over 19 amino acids. V lost 0 bases and J lost 0, with 17 bases in between. The DNA for the CDR3 is TGTGCCAGCAGCTTAGCGAGGACACTAGGAGAGGCGAACACCGGGGAGCTGTTTTTT. It yields the protein CASSLARTLGEANTGELFF. Full variable domain (remainder filled in from reference TRBV7-8 and TRBJ2-2): GAGVSQSPRYKVAKRGQDVALRCDPISGHVSLFWYQQALGQGPEFLTYFQNEAQLDKSGLPSDRFFAERPEGSVSTLKIQRTQQEDSAVYLCASSLARTLGEANTGELFFGEGSRLTVL.